This T cell receptor beta chain was sequenced for a study of identical twins. CDR1 and CDR2 (germline): LGHNT, FRNRAP. Trimming cost V 3 bases and J 3 bases, with 12 bases left between them. The CDR3 totals 15 residues. TCRdb re-called the 5' RACE reads through MiXCR, storing one row per CDR3 protein. The table includes roughly 480,000 distinct CDR3 sequences, approximately 25% detected once. In this sample, this clonotype turned up a few times. These same data were also listed under a study on T cells expressing NK-cell markers. From that report: In a few donors, dominant clonotypes made up about 25-60.1% of CD3+CD56-NKG2C+ cells. Uncertainty persisted over the HCMV specificity of expanded NKG2C+ T cell clones.

The chain uses TRBV12-5 and TRBJ1-5; no clear D gene. Sequenced: CD4+ T cells sorted from blood. This TCR was sampled from a woman between 18 and 29 years old in good health. The CDR3 coding sequence is TGTGCTAGTGGTTTAGGAGGACGGAACAATCAGCCCCAGCATTTT. Translating gives CASGLGGRNNQPQHF. Drawing the rest from reference TRBV12-5 and TRBJ1-5, the complete variable domain is DARVTQTPRHKVTEMGQEVTMRCQPILGHNTVFWYRQTMMQGLELLAYFRNRAPLDDSGMPKDRFSAEMPDATLATLKIQPSEPRDSAVYFCASGLGGRNNQPQHFGDGTRLSIL.